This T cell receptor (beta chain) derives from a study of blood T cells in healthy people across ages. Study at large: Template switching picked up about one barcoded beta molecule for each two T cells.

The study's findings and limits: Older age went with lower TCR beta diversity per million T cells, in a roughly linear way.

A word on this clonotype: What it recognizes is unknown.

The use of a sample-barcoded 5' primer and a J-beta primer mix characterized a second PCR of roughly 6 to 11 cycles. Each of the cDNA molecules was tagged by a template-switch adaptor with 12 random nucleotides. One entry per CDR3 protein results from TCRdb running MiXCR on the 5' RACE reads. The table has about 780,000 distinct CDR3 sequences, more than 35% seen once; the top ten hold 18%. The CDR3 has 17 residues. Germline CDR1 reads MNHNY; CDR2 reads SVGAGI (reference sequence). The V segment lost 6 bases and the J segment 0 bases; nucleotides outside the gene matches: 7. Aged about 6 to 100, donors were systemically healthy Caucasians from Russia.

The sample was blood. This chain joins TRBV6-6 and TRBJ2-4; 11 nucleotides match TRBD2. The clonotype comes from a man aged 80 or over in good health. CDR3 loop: CASSRGLAGGAKNIQYF. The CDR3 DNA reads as TGTGCCAGCAGCCGCGGACTAGCGGGTGGAGCCAAAAACATTCAGTACTTC.